This TCR beta chain was sequenced in a study of shared clonotypes between healthy human individuals. Libraries were prepared by immunoSEQ multiplex PCR; TCRdb keeps only in-frame clonotypes and omits some of them. The sample has hundreds of thousands of clones, around 79% seen once. The CDR3 loop spans 14 amino acids. Trimming cost V 6 bases and J 6 bases; bases outside gene matches: 6. Germline V gives CDR1 LNHNV, CDR2 YYDKDF (reference sequence). The gene calls are TRBV15 and TRBJ1-4; 8 nucleotides match TRBD1. The sequence was obtained from a woman in her thirties or forties in good health. Some clones in this sample may be carry-over from other donors' samples. The sequenced material came from PBMCs. The chain's CDR3 is CATRPGGADEKLFF. DNA of the CDR3: TGTGCCACCAGACCAGGGGGCGCGGATGAAAAACTGTTTTTT.